The present T cell receptor (beta chain) was sequenced within a study of blood T cell repertoires in COVID-19. TCRdb's table, derived via immunoSEQ multiplex PCR, lists solely in-frame clones and lacks some. The sample holds about 360,000 clones; approximately 86% are singletons and the top ten take roughly 3.1%. The table lists this clone with a count of one. The CDR3 totals 18 residues. The germline V gene has CDR1 LNHDA and CDR2 SQIVND (reference sequence). Trimming took 4 bases from V and 5 from J; bases not matched to a gene: 18. Sequencing was performed on peripheral blood. The sequence came from a human donor in a cohort sampled during active COVID-19. J is TRBJ2-5 and V is TRBV19; 8 nucleotides line up with TRBD2. This CDR3 is CASSREGLAGPRGETQYF. In DNA, the CDR3 is TGTGCCAGTAGTAGAGAGGGGCTAGCGGGCCCCCGCGGGGAGACCCAGTACTTC.